What follows are 3 T cell receptor beta chains derived from one specimen sequenced in a study of T cell changes during pregnancy in multiple sclerosis. The table came from immunoSEQ multiplex PCR; TCRdb's copy has only in-frame clones and leaves some out. The repertoire holds roughly 69,000 clones, with approximately 93% as singletons. The sequencing here drew on peripheral blood, taken in the second trimester of pregnancy. These receptors were collected from a female donor with multiple sclerosis, enrolled in a pregnancy study.

The CDR3 DNA sequence: TGTGCCAGCTCACCAAGCGGACCCTCCTACAATGAGCAGTTCTTC. As protein: CASSPSGPSYNEQFF. The rearrangement links TRBV18 to TRBJ2-1; a weak D match, TRBD2 (5 bases). V gave up 2 bases and J gave up 0 bases, with 8 bases separating them. The CDR3 runs 15 residues. Germline-derived CDR1 and CDR2 are KGHSH and LQKENI.

V usage is TRBV30 and J usage is TRBJ1-2; D is unclear. Germline V lookup: CDR1 GTSNPN, CDR2 SVGIG (reference sequence). Between the trimmed V and J ends, which lost 7 bases and 6 bases, there was a span of 9 bases. The CDR3 runs 10 residues. DNA of the CDR3: TGTGCCTTACACCGGGATGGCTACACCTTC. It translates to CALHRDGYTF.

This clone occurred a few times. This sequence joins TRBV5-1 and TRBJ1-1; 9 nucleotides agree with TRBD1. The CDR3 totals 17 residues. From germline, CDR1 is SGHRS and CDR2 YFSETQ. V lost 3 bases to trimming and J lost 5 bases; unmatched junction nucleotides: 14. The CDR3: CASSWGQGLIFGTEAFF. The DNA of the CDR3 is TGCGCCAGCAGCTGGGGACAGGGTTTAATTTTTGGGACTGAAGCTTTCTTT.